This T cell receptor beta chain came from a study of beta chain features in type 1 diabetes (dated by TCRdb to the late 2010s). Study-level background: Patients and healthy donors did not differ in mean age, gender distribution, total cell number or subset yield. A total of 85 million to 110 million sorted cells were examined across all samples, and RNA yield correlated strongly with the number of cells per subset. In the study, recently diagnosed type 1 diabetes patients and matched healthy donors were compared on the TCRB repertoires of their sorted circulating CD4+ T cell subsets. Whereas all 30 or so donors provided naive and central memory subsets, regulatory and stem cell-like memory subsets were isolated from just 8 patients and roughly 8 healthy donors. Results and caveats for the whole study, not just this receptor: Only small numbers of individuals were included in the HLA sub-analyses, which left unresolved whether HLA type had any influence on TCRB rearrangement. Patients with type 1 diabetes made fewer insertions and deleted more nucleotides at VDJ recombination sites, implying thymic rearrangement abnormalities. A moderate but significant shortening of TCRB CDR3 length was observed in type 1 diabetes patients in all four CD4+ subsets. Shorter templates might be favored by PCR, yet because patient and control samples were amplified and corrected together, any such skew would affect both groups equally. Naive, central memory and regulatory TCRB repertoires appeared more similar among patients than among healthy donors. Because cDNA was sequenced instead of genomic DNA, highly expressing activated cells could be over-represented, though the groups showed no difference in activation or CD3 levels.

Each donor gave one peripheral blood draw, averaging around 0.11 L, which was collected into heparinised tubes. Naive, central memory, regulatory and stem cell-like memory CD4+ T cells were sorted on a BD FACSAria II using a panel including CD45RO, CCR7, CD25, CD127, CD95 and CD27. A purity above 95% was achieved for all sorted populations. PBMCs were isolated right away by Lymphoprep density gradient centrifugation and were stained directly, without culture. Samples were stained and sorted in pairs, with one healthy donor and one patient per experiment, so that batch effects were minimized. Concerning this clone itself: What antigen it recognizes has not been identified. No clone much larger than this one lies a single base away; base qualities are absent.

Counted from cysteine to phenylalanine, this CDR3 has 15 amino acids. The read is trimmed to its CDR3 DNA, 45 bases read in frame from base 1. Relative to germline, V is 6 bases shorter and J is 2 bases shorter, with 18 bases between their ends. According to the germline V gene, CDR1 reads SGHRS and CDR2 reads YFSETQ. The entire amount of isolated RNA was reverse transcribed using the High Capacity cDNA Reverse Transcription Kit, so the sequenced TCRB transcripts were expressed ones. Deep immunoSEQ sequencing was performed on naive, central memory and regulatory T cell samples, with an average of roughly 3.3 million total reads per sample. After sorted cells were lysed in RLT buffer, RNA was extracted with DNase-treated RNeasy Micro or Mini kits, with the choice depending on cell number. To prevent cross-contamination, each cell subset was processed individually, whereas patient and healthy donor samples were processed jointly. The immunoSEQ multiplex PCR was used to amplify TCRB sequences from cDNA, generating 87-bp fragments that spanned the CDR3 region. The amplicons were sequenced using the Illumina HiSeq platform. As for the authors' bioinformatics: PCR bias was computationally corrected using synthetic template baselines, reads within Hamming distance 2 were collapsed, and singletons that could not be merged were discarded. Reads were aligned to IMGT to assign V, D and J genes, CDR3 length, and insertions or deletions at six rearrangement sites. Clonotype counts were normalized to sorted cell number within each subset before computing true diversity and Gini coefficients with the tcR R package. The overlap coefficient, calculated on TCRB nucleotide sequences, was used to quantify repertoire sharing. Out-of-frame TCRB sequences from naive cells were analyzed to stand in for the pre-selection repertoire. Not all clones reach the TCRdb copy of this immuneACCESS table, which keeps in-frame sequences only. Checked studies attribute under half of the gap to unresolved V genes and leave the rest unexplained. The D gene and trimming were derived from the DNA, and the V and J assignments and clone size from that table. The sample data list around 430,000 clones, and approximately 30% of these were observed just once. The top ten constitute roughly 0.06% of the sample.

Sequencing used naive CD4+ T cells from blood. This specimen's cell subset or site label, interpreted: true naive CD4+ T cells. Rearrangement joined TRBV5-1 to TRBJ2-7; no D gene call is confident. The TCR originated in a man between 18 and 29 years old in good health. The nucleotide sequence reads as follows: TGCGCCAGCACCCCAGGCGGTACCGGTGCCTACGAGCAGTACTTC. It specifies CASTPGGTGAYEQYF.